This entry lists 31 T cell receptor beta chains sequenced from one sample in a study of response to subunit inactivated influenza vaccine. TCRdb processed the RT-PCR reads anew with MiXCR; each CDR3 protein has one entry. Of 250,000 to 350,000 distinct CDR3 sequences in the sample, roughly 22% were seen once. The specimen was PBMCs from blood, collected less than 22 months after vaccination. These TCRs come from a man aged 50 to 69 who received an inactivated influenza vaccine.

The rearrangement uses TRBV20-1 and TRBJ2-4; D gene unclear. CDR3 length equals 14 residues. V shed 0 bases and J shed 8 bases, with 14 bases lying between them. Germline CDR1 reads DFQATT; CDR2 reads SNEGSKA (reference sequence). Here the CDR3 reads CSARDLASGDIQYF. The DNA for the CDR3 is TGCAGTGCTAGAGATCTGGCTAGTGGGGACATTCAGTACTTC.

CDR3 in amino acids: CSAGRQNANYGYTF. In DNA, the CDR3 is TGCAGTGCTGGAAGACAGAACGCTAACTATGGCTACACCTTC. V and J are TRBV20-1 and TRBJ1-2; a possible D gene is TRBD1 (5 bases). The germline V and J ends were trimmed by 5 bases and 0 bases, with 13 bases remaining between them. CDR1 is DFQATT and CDR2 is SNEGSKA in the germline V gene (reference sequence). The CDR3 spans 14 residues.

This clonotype occurred many times. The CDR3 bases are TGTGCCACCAGCGTCGGACCCCATGGTGAAAAACTGTTTTTT. This codes for CATSVGPHGEKLFF. The chain uses TRBV15 and TRBJ1-4; D is undetermined. Trimming cost V 5 bases and J 7 bases, with 14 bases left between them. The CDR3 consists of 14 residues. From germline, CDR1 is LNHNV and CDR2 YYDKDF (reference sequence).

This chain connects TRBV29-1 to TRBJ2-5; D possibly uses TRBD1 or TRBD2 (5 bases each). Germline loops: CDR1 SQVTM, CDR2 ANQGSEA. The CDR3 is 14 amino acids. Trimming cost V 2 bases and J 3 bases, with 13 bases left between them. In DNA form, the CDR3 reads TGCAGCGTTGAACATTCAGGGCGGGAAGAGACCCAGTACTTC. This gives the protein CSVEHSGREETQYF.

The genes are TRBV7-9 and TRBJ2-7; tentatively, D is TRBD1 (6 bases). Germline assignment: CDR1 SEHNR and CDR2 FQNEAQ (reference sequence). The V end lost 4 bases, the J end lost 6 bases, and 13 bases lay between the germline ends. This CDR3 region has 13 residues. The CDR3 spells CASSSQAGVEQYF. In DNA, the CDR3 is TGTGCCAGCAGCTCACAGGCAGGGGTCGAGCAGTACTTC. The full variable domain, completed using reference TRBV7-9 and TRBJ2-7, is DTGVSQNPRHKITKRGQNVTFRCDPISEHNRLYWYRQTLGQGPEFLTYFQNEAQLEKSRLLSDRFSAERPKGSFSTLEIQRTEQGDSAMYLCASSSQAGVEQYFGPGTRLTVT.

The V and J genes are TRBV5-1 and TRBJ2-5; TRBD2 matches at 7 bases. V was clipped by 4 bases and J by 2 bases; unmatched bases: 2. Germline V gives CDR1 SGHRS, CDR2 YFSETQ. The CDR3 length is 13 residues. As DNA, the CDR3 is TGCGCCAGCAGCACGGGACTACAAGAGACCCAGTACTTC. It translates to CASSTGLQETQYF.

The DNA for the CDR3 is TGTGCCAGCAGCCAAGGCGGGGGGAATTCACCCCTCCACTTT. It yields the protein CASSQGGGNSPLHF. The J gene is TRBJ1-6, the V gene TRBV3-1; weak D call: TRBD1 (5 bases). The germline gives CDR1 LGHDT, CDR2 YNNKEL (reference sequence). The CDR3 covers 14 residues. V lost 1 base and J 7 bases, leaving 8 bases between the germline ends.

This chain links TRBV5-5 with TRBJ2-7, with D possibly called TRBD1 or TRBD2 (5 bases each). The germline V gene has CDR1 SGHKS and CDR2 YYEKEE (reference sequence). This CDR3 has 15 amino acids. V was clipped by 5 bases and J by 7 bases, with 22 bases between them. The CDR3 region is CASRLRDAVLGEQYF. In nucleotides, the CDR3 is TGTGCCAGCAGACTACGGGACGCGGTTCTGGGGGAGCAGTACTTC.

CDR3 loop: CASSEYAGPSGMIIGELFF. The CDR3, as DNA: TGTGCCAGCAGTGAATATGCCGGCCCTAGCGGTATGATAATCGGGGAGCTGTTTTTT. V is TRBV25-1 and J is TRBJ2-2, with TRBD2 matching 7 bases. CDR3 size: 19 residues. Trimming took 0 bases from V and 7 from J; bases not matched to a gene: 17. The germline CDR1 and CDR2 sequences are MGHDK and SYGVNS.

The CDR3 DNA is TGTGCCAGCAGCCCAGTTTTTGGTGGCGGGGAAAAACTGTTTTTT. Residues: CASSPVFGGGEKLFF. The rearrangement links TRBV7-2 to TRBJ1-4; no clear D. Between the trimmed V and J ends, which lost 5 bases and 8 bases, there was a span of 18 bases. The CDR3 is 15 residues long. CDR1 SGHTA and CDR2 FQGNSA come from the germline V gene.

The chain carries TRBV28 and TRBJ2-1, with 9 nucleotides matching TRBD2. Germline V lookup: CDR1 MDHEN, CDR2 SYDVKM. V dropped 6 bases and J dropped 7; count of bases not matched to a gene: 13. This CDR3 is built from 16 residues. CDR3 in amino acids: CASSLRRGRDRNEQFF. The CDR3 region has the DNA TGTGCCAGCAGCCTCCGTCGCGGGAGGGATAGAAATGAGCAGTTCTTC.

This clonotype was counted between two and nine times. The CDR3 coding sequence is TGTGCCAGCAGTCCGGCCCAAACGAGCTCCTACGAGCAGTACTTC. Protein: CASSPAQTSSYEQYF. J is TRBJ2-7 and V is TRBV27; D is unresolved. Germline V gene sequence: CDR1 MNHEY, CDR2 SMNVEV (reference sequence). Trimming removed 5 bases at V and 0 bases at J, with 14 bases between. The CDR3 is 15 residues long.

This clonotype turned up a few times. The chain employs TRBV18 and TRBJ2-1; 10 bases line up with TRBD1. The V segment lost 5 bases and the J segment 0 bases; nucleotides outside the gene matches: 7. The length of the CDR3 is 17 residues. The germline gives CDR1 KGHSH, CDR2 LQKENI. The chain's CDR3 is CASSSDRGLSSYNEQFF. CDR3 nucleotide sequence: TGTGCCAGCTCATCTGACAGGGGGCTGAGCTCCTACAATGAGCAGTTCTTC.

This clonotype was counted only a few times. V is TRBV3-1 and J is TRBJ2-5; D is possibly TRBD2 (6 bases). Trimming removed 1 base from V and 2 bases from J, with 11 bases in between. The germline gives CDR1 LGHDT, CDR2 YNNKEL (reference sequence). The CDR3 contains 15 residues. The CDR3 here is CASSQAAGRQETQYF. CDR3 bases: TGTGCCAGCAGCCAAGCGGCGGGGCGTCAAGAGACCCAGTACTTC.

The rearrangement joins TRBV12-3 or TRBV12-4 to TRBJ2-1; 13 bases are shared with TRBD2. This CDR3 is built from 15 residues. J lost 9 bases, V lost 5 bases, and 7 bases had no gene match. CDR3 in DNA: TGTGCCAGCAGTCTACCGGGACTAGCGGGGTCTGAGCAGTTCTTC. Its protein is CASSLPGLAGSEQFF.

V usage is TRBV7-2 and J usage is TRBJ1-4; no reliable D call. From germline, CDR1 is SGHTA and CDR2 FQGNSA. Trimming removed 1 base from V and 9 bases from J, with 15 bases in between. There are 15 residues in the CDR3. The CDR3 DNA is TGTGCCAGCAGCTTAGGAGCTGGGGAGAATCAAAAACTGTTTTTT. Amino acid sequence: CASSLGAGENQKLFF.

This clonotype has more than one count but fewer than ten. This chain links TRBV10-3 with TRBJ2-5; D may be TRBD1 or TRBD2 (6 bases each). Deletions cut 6 bases from V and 1 base from J, with 12 bases between. Looked up from germline, CDR1 is ENHRY and CDR2 is SYGVKD. The CDR3 sequence is 14 residues long. The DNA for the CDR3 is TGTGCCATCAGCAGCGAGGGGGGCCAAGAGACCCAGTACTTC. Protein product: CAISSEGGQETQYF.

V and J are TRBV12-3 or TRBV12-4 and TRBJ2-3; D call uncertain. V lost 8 bases, J lost 2 bases, and 5 bases lay in between. The CDR3 is 11 amino acids. CDR3 DNA sequence: TGTGCCAGCGCGGTCACAGATACGCAGTATTTT. Its protein product is CASAVTDTQYF.

The chain employs TRBV20-1 and TRBJ1-2; possibly TRBD1 for D (6 bases). CDR1 is DFQATT, CDR2 SNEGSKA, per germline (reference sequence). The CDR3 is made up of 14 amino acids. Trimming took 0 bases from V and 2 from J, leaving 10 bases between them. CDR3 sequence reads: CSARDLDRNYGYTF. CDR3 nucleotides: TGCAGTGCTAGAGATCTCGACAGGAACTATGGCTACACCTTC.

This rearrangement joins TRBV6-2 or TRBV6-3 to TRBJ2-1; no firm D call. The germline gives CDR1 MNHEY, CDR2 SVGEGT. V lost 2 bases, J lost 5 bases, and 13 bases lay in between. The CDR3 totals 15 residues. The CDR3 DNA follows: TGTGCCAGCAGTTACCGACGCTACGCCGACAATGAGCAGTTCTTC. It encodes CASSYRRYADNEQFF.

This clonotype has a handful of counts. The gene calls are TRBV9 and TRBJ2-7; 13 bases map to TRBD2. CDR1 is SGDLS, CDR2 YYNGEE, per germline. V was clipped by 2 bases and J by 3 bases; unmatched bases: 5. The CDR3 extends over 16 amino acids. The CDR3 region is CASSVGTSGTVYEQYF. For the CDR3, the DNA is TGTGCCAGCAGCGTCGGGACTAGCGGGACAGTCTACGAGCAGTACTTC.

The genes are TRBV28 and TRBJ2-7; maybe TRBD1 (6 bases). Trimming shortened V by 4 bases and J by 2 bases, and 9 bases separated the two germline ends. The CDR3 contains 13 residues. Germline V CDR1 and CDR2: MDHEN, SYDVKM. The chain's CDR3 is CASSYRVPYEQYF. In DNA, the CDR3 is TGTGCCAGCAGTTACAGGGTCCCCTACGAGCAGTACTTC. The whole variable domain, filled in from reference TRBV28 and TRBJ2-7, reads DVKVTQSSRYLVKRTGEKVFLECVQDMDHENMFWYRQDPGLGLRLIYFSYDVKMKEKGDIPEGYSVSREKKERFSLILESASTNQTSMYLCASSYRVPYEQYFGPGTRLTVT.

The J gene is TRBJ2-1, the V gene TRBV25-1; possible D gene TRBD2, 6 bases. Germline values: CDR1 MGHDK, CDR2 SYGVNS. The CDR3 extends over 17 amino acids. Trimming left V 3 bases short and J 5 bases short, with 20 bases between. CDR3 sequence: CASSDSRSSGLHNEQFF. CDR3 in DNA: TGTGCCAGCAGTGATTCCCGGAGTAGCGGACTACACAATGAGCAGTTCTTC.

This rearrangement joins TRBV9 to TRBJ2-7; 7 bases fit TRBD1. This CDR3 spans 18 amino acids. Losses at the gene ends were 6 bases for V and 3 bases for J; bases not matched to a gene: 21. CDR1 is SGDLS and CDR2 is YYNGEE in the germline V gene. Here the CDR3 DNA reads TGTGCCAGCACAGCCAACATTACCCCCGACAGGGCTCGCTACGAGCAGTACTTC. This sequence encodes CASTANITPDRARYEQYF. Together with reference TRBV9 and TRBJ2-7, the CDR3 gives the full variable domain: DSGVTQTPKHLITATGQRVTLRCSPRSGDLSVYWYQQSLDQGLQFLIQYYNGEERAKGNILERFSAQQFPDLHSELNLSSLELGDSALYFCASTANITPDRARYEQYFGPGTRLTVT.

This clonotype was seen more than once but under ten times. The genes are TRBV19 and TRBJ1-1, with 10 positions matching TRBD1. Germline loops: CDR1 LNHDA, CDR2 SQIVND (reference sequence). Trimming cost V 7 bases and J 2 bases; bases outside gene matches: 7. This CDR3 is built from 15 residues. The CDR3 spells CASKIWDRGNTEAFF. CDR3 DNA sequence: TGTGCCAGTAAAATATGGGACAGGGGAAACACTGAAGCTTTCTTT.

In DNA form, the CDR3 reads TGTGCCACCAGCAGTACCGTTCGCGATCAGCCCCAGCATTTT. It is translated as CATSSTVRDQPQHF. The rearrangement uses TRBV15 and TRBJ1-5; D gene ambiguous. The CDR3 is made up of 14 amino acids. Between the trimmed V and J ends, which lost 3 bases and 5 bases, there was a span of 11 bases. CDR1 LNHNV and CDR2 YYDKDF come from the germline V gene (reference sequence).

About this clonotype: With a much larger clone just one base away, this may be a read error. The chain combines TRBV5-1 with TRBJ1-5, with D unresolved. This CDR3 is built from 13 residues. The germline V gene encodes CDR1 SGHRS and CDR2 YFSETQ. The CDR3 here is CASSVKGNQAQHF. CDR3 bases: TGCGCCAGCAGCGTGAAGGGCAATCAGGCCCAGCATTTT. Filled out from reference TRBV5-1 and TRBJ1-5, the complete variable domain reads KAGVTQTPRYLIKTRGQQVTLSCSPISGHRSVSWYQQTPGQGLQFLFEYFSETQRNKGNFPGRFSGRQFSNSRSEMNVSTLELGDSALYLCASSVKGNQAQHFGDGTRLSIL.

This chain links TRBV20-1 with TRBJ2-2; 10 nucleotides agree with TRBD2. V shed 4 bases and J 0 bases; nucleotides not matched to a gene: 2. The CDR3 is made up of 15 amino acids. Germline V gene lookup returns CDR1 DFQATT and CDR2 SNEGSKA (reference sequence). CDR3 coding DNA: TGCAGTGCTACAACTAGCGGGGCGAACACCGGGGAGCTGTTTTTT. It specifies CSATTSGANTGELFF.

This sequence joins TRBV12-3 or TRBV12-4 and TRBJ2-5; D unclear. Trimming took 4 bases from V and 10 from J, leaving 16 bases between them. This CDR3 comprises 13 residues. In DNA form, the CDR3 reads TGTGCCAGCAGTTGGAAGGGATACTCGGGCCAGTACTTC. Translation gives CASSWKGYSGQYF.

Turning to this clonotype: This may stem from a read error, because a much larger clone lies one nucleotide away. V usage is TRBV3-1 and J usage is TRBJ2-2; D is undetermined. The germline V gene encodes CDR1 LGHDT and CDR2 YNNKEL (reference sequence). V lost 6 bases, J lost 3 bases, and 11 bases lay in between. This CDR3 has 14 residues. The CDR3 is CASRRAKYTGELFF. CDR3 nucleotide sequence: TGTGCCAGCAGAAGGGCCAAGTACACCGGGGAGCTGTTTTTT. The full variable domain, its missing parts supplied by reference TRBV3-1 and TRBJ2-2, is DTAVSQTPKYLVTQMGNDKSIKCEQNLGHDTMYWYKQDSKKFLKIMFSYNNKELIINETVPNRFSPKSPDKAHLNLHINSLELGDSAVYFCASRRAKYTGELFFGEGSRLTVL.

This clonotype occurred once. This CDR3 is CASSLGRGGNRNTDTQYF. CDR3 DNA sequence: TGTGCCAGCAGTTTAGGGAGAGGGGGCAATAGAAACACAGATACGCAGTATTTT. The J gene is TRBJ2-3, the V gene TRBV12-3 or TRBV12-4, with 7 nucleotides matching TRBD1. CDR3 length equals 18 residues. V gave up 1 base and J gave up 2 bases; unmatched junction bases: 12.